This T cell receptor (beta chain) was captured in a study of blood T cell repertoires in COVID-19. Overall study: The origin of the acute and convalescent COVID-19 samples was the United States, Italy and Spain. In each case, the material was cDNA or gDNA derived from T cells, B-cell-depleted T cells, or PBMCs.

As processed by the authors: Cell counts per sample came from amplifying reference gene primers. Measured with immunoSEQ multiplex PCR; TCRdb has only the in-frame clones, and not every one. D and trimming were read from the DNA, whereas the V and J calls and clone size are those reported in that table. This table holds about 100,000 clones, 65% to 90% found once. This clone came up a few times. The source material was peripheral blood. The TCR was taken from a man aged 55 to 69 with acute or convalescent COVID-19.

CDR3 loop: CASSVGPSGSTDTQYF. CDR3 DNA sequence: TGTGCCAGCAGCGTAGGGCCTAGCGGAAGCACAGATACGCAGTATTTT. The chain joins TRBV9 to TRBJ2-3; TRBD2 aligns across 7 bases. The V segment lost 0 bases and the J segment 0 bases; nucleotides outside the gene matches: 4. The CDR3 covers 16 residues. CDR1 is SGDLS and CDR2 is YYNGEE in the germline V gene.